This TCR beta chain was recorded in a study of spatial heterogeneity in lung cancer. V was cut by 5 bases and J by 5 bases, with 19 bases left in between. The CDR3 runs 15 residues. Stated time point: sample taken at primary tumor resection. TCRs were sequenced from unsorted whole RNA of tumor, nontumor lung or PBMC. MiXCR was run by TCRdb on the 5' RACE reads, yielding one entry per CDR3 protein. The data contain tens of thousands of distinct CDR3 sequences, 10% to 15% of them seen just once; the ten biggest clones take up approximately 39%. This receptor was taken from a male donor with early-stage non-small cell lung cancer. The V call is TRBV12-3 or TRBV12-4, the J call TRBJ2-7, with a possible D match to TRBD2 (5 bases). Here the sequenced sample was PBMCs, taken at surgery. CDR3 in DNA: TGTGCCAGCAGTGGCCTAAGGACCCGAGGGCACGAGCAGTACTTC. Encoded protein: CASSGLRTRGHEQYF.